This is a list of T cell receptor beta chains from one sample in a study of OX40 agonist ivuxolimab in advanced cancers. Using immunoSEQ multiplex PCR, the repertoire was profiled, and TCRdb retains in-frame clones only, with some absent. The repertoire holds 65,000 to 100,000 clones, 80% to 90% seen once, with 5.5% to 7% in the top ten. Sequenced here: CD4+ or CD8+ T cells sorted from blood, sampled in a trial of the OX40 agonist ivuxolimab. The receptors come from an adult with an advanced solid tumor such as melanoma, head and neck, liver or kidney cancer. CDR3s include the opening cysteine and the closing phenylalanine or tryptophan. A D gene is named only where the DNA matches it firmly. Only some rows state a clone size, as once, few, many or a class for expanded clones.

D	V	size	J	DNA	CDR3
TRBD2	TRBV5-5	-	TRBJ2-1	TGTGCCAGCAGCTTCCTCGGGACTAGCGGGGGTCAGGATCCCAATGAGCAGTTCTTC	CASSFLGTSGGQDPNEQFF
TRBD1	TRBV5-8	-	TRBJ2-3	TGTGCCAGCAGCTTCCGGAAGGGACAGGGAACAGATACGCAGTATTTT	CASSFRKGQGTDTQYF
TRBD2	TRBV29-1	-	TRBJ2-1	TGCAGCGTTGGTGGGACTATATACAATGAGCAGTTCTTC	CSVGGTIYNEQFF
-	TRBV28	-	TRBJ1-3	TGTGCCAGCAGTCGAGGGGGGACAGGAAACACCATATATTTT	CASSRGGTGNTIYF
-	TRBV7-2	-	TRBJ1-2	TGTGCCAGCAGCCCAGGGTGGACAGCCTATGGCTACACCTTC	CASSPGWTAYGYTF
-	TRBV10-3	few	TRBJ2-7	TGTGCCATCAGTGAAGGAGGGGGGGACAGCGGCTACGAGCAGTACTTC	CAISEGGGDSGYEQYF
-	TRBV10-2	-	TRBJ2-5	TGCGCCAGCAGTGGGGACCGTGGGGAGACCCAGTACTTC	CASSGDRGETQYF
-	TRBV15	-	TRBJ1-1	TGTGCCACCAGACCTAACAGGAACCTGAACACTGAAGCTTTCTTT	CATRPNRNLNTEAFF
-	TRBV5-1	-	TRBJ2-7	TGCGCCAGCAGCTTGGCAGGGAGTCCCTACGAGCAGTACTTC	CASSLAGSPYEQYF
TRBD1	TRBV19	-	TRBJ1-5	TGTGCCAGTAGGGGCGGACAGGGCCAGGGCAATCAGCCCCAGCATTTT	CASRGGQGQGNQPQHF
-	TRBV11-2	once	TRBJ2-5	TGCGCCAGCAGCCAAGATACGGGCAGGGGCCAAGAGACCCAGTACTTC	CASSQDTGRGQETQYF
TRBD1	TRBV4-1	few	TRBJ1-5	TGCGCCAGCAGCCAAGGGACAGGGGTTGGTCAGCCCCAGCATTTT	CASSQGTGVGQPQHF
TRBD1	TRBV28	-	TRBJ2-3	TGTGCCAGCACCCGCCACGGGACAGTCACAGATACGCAGTATTTT	CASTRHGTVTDTQYF
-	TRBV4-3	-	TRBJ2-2	TGCGCCAGCAGCCAAGATCTAAGGGAGCTGTTTTTT	CASSQDLRELFF
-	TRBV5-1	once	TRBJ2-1	TGCGCCAGCAGCTTAGGGGATAATGAGCAGTTCTTC	CASSLGDNEQFF
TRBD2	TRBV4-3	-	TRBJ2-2	TGCGCCAGCAGCCATGAGGGACTAGCGGGAGGGCCCGGGGAGCTGTTTTTT	CASSHEGLAGGPGELFF
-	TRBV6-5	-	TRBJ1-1	TGTGCCAGCAGTTACTCGGAAAAGGGCCAAGCTTTCTTT	CASSYSEKGQAFF
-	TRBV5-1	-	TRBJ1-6	TGCGCCAGCAGCCAAAGGACAGACTATAATTCACCCCTCCACTTT	CASSQRTDYNSPLHF
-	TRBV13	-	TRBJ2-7	TGTGCCAGCAGCTTAGAAGGGTCAGGGGCCTACGAGCAGTACTTC	CASSLEGSGAYEQYF
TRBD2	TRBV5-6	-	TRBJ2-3	TGTGCCAGCAGCTTGAAACTAGCGGGGGTGACAGATACGCAGTATTTT	CASSLKLAGVTDTQYF
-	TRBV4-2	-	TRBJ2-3	TGTGCCAGCAGCCAACATAGCACAGATACGCAGTATTTT	CASSQHSTDTQYF
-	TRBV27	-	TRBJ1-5	TGTGCCAGCAGTGACAATAGCAATCAGCCCCAGCATTTT	CASSDNSNQPQHF
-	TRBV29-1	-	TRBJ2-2	TGCAGCGTTGAAGTCCAAGAACTTACCTCGAACACCGGGGAGCTGTTTTTT	CSVEVQELTSNTGELFF
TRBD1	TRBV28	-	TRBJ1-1	TGTGCCAGCAGTTTACCAGGGGGCACTGAAGCTTTCTTT	CASSLPGGTEAFF
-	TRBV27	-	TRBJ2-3	TGTGCCAGCAGTTTTTTGCGGGTGAGCACAGATACGCAGTATTTT	CASSFLRVSTDTQYF
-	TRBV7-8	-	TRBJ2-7	TGTGCCAGCAGCTTAGGGGACTCTGACTCCTACGAGCAGTACTTC	CASSLGDSDSYEQYF
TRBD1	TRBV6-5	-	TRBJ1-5	TGTGCCAGCAGTTCCACAGGGGGCGGCAATCAGCCCCAGCATTTT	CASSSTGGGNQPQHF
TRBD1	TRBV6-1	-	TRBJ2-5	TGTGCCAGCAGTGAATCCAAGGGACAGGGTCCAGAGACCCAGTACTTC	CASSESKGQGPETQYF
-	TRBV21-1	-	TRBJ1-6	TGTGCCAGCAGCAAATGGGGGGGAATTTCACCCCTCCACTTT	CASSKWGGISPLHF
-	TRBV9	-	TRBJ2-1	TGTGCCAGCAGCGGAAGCCTTGACCTGGACTTCCCACGGGTCCATGAGCAGTTCTTC	CASSGSLDLDFPRVHEQFF
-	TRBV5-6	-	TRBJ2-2	TGTGCCAGCAGCATCACAGGGTTCGCCGGGGAGCTGTTTTTT	CASSITGFAGELFF
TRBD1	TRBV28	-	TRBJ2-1	TGTGCCAGCTACCCGGGACAGGGGCTCAATGAGCAGTTCTTC	CASYPGQGLNEQFF
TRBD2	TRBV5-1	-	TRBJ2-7	TGCGCCAGCAGCTTGGCTGCGGGGGGTACCTACGAGCAGTACTTC	CASSLAAGGTYEQYF
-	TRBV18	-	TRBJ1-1	TGTGCCAGCTCACTCTACGGATTACCGAACACTGAAGCTTTCTTT	CASSLYGLPNTEAFF
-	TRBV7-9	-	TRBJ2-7	TGTGCCAGCAGCTTTGGTCAGAGGAAGGGGCAGTACTTC	CASSFGQRKGQYF
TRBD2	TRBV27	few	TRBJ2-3	TGTGCCAGCAGTTTAGCCCCTAGCGGGGGCCTAAGGACAGATACGCAGTATTTT	CASSLAPSGGLRTDTQYF
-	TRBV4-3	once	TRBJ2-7	TGCGCCAGCAGCCCCCTGTTACTCGAGGGGGAGCAGTACTTC	CASSPLLLEGEQYF
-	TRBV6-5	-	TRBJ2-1	TGTGCCAGCAGCCCCAGCGTTCACTCCTACAATGAGCAGTTCTTC	CASSPSVHSYNEQFF
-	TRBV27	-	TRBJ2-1	TGTGCCAGCAGTTTCGGAGGGGGAGTCTACAATGAGCAGTTCTTC	CASSFGGGVYNEQFF
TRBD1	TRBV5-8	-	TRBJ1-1	TGTGCCGGACAGGGTAAAGCTTTCTTT	CAGQGKAFF
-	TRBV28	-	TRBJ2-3	TGTGCCACCTCGACAGTGGGCACAGATACGCAGTATTTT	CATSTVGTDTQYF
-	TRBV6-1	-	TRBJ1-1	TGTGCCAGCAGTGAAGGACAGCGAGAAGCTTTCTTT	CASSEGQREAFF
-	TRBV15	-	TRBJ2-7	TGTGCCACCAGCAGAGGCGAGGGAGCAAGCGAGCAGTACTTC	CATSRGEGASEQYF
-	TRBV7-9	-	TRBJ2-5	TGTGCCAGCAGCCCCCTCCTCGGGATCTCCCCCTGGGAGACCCAGTACTTC	CASSPLLGISPWETQYF
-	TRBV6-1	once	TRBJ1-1	TGTGCCAGCAGCCCAACAGCGAACACTGAAGCTTTCTTT	CASSPTANTEAFF
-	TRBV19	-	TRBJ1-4	TGTGCCAGTAGAAGGGTGCTGGAGGTGGGTGAAAAACTGTTTTTT	CASRRVLEVGEKLFF
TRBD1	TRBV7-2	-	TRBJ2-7	TGTGCCAGCAGCTATAGGAGGACAGGGGGAAGCTACGAGCAGTACTTC	CASSYRRTGGSYEQYF
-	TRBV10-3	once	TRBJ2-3	TGTGCCGGCGCTTGGCGAACCACAGATACGCAGTATTTT	CAGAWRTTDTQYF
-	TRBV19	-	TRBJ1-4	TGTGCCAGTAGTATTAGGCACGGGAATGAAAAACTGTTTTTT	CASSIRHGNEKLFF
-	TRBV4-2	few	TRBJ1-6	TGTGCCAGCAGCCAGGAACAAGGTCAAGGAGATTCACCCCTCCACTTT	CASSQEQGQGDSPLHF
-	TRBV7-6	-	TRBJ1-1	TGTGCCAGCAGCTTCGATCCCAGGAACACTGAAGCTTTCTTT	CASSFDPRNTEAFF
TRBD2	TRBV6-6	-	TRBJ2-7	TGTGCCAGCAGTGGTAGGACTAGCGGGGCGTCCTACGAGCAGTACTTC	CASSGRTSGASYEQYF
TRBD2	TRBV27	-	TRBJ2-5	TGTGCCAGCAGTTTTCTAGCGGGGCAAGAGACCCAGTACTTC	CASSFLAGQETQYF
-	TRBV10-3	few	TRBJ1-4	TGTGCCACCAAGGGGGGCACGACAACTAATGAAAAACTGTTTTTT	CATKGGTTTNEKLFF
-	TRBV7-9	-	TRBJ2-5	TGTGCCAGCAGCTACGGACAACAAGAGACCCAGTACTTC	CASSYGQQETQYF
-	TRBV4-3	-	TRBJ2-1	TGCGCCAGCAGCCTCTGGGGGGAGACTAGTAGAGTCGAGCAGTTCTTC	CASSLWGETSRVEQFF
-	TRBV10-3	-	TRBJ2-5	TGTGCCATCAGTGAGTCTCAGGCCGGGGAGACCCAGTACTTC	CAISESQAGETQYF
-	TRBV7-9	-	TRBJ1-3	TGTGCCAGCAGCTCGCACGGGAGCTCTGGAAACACCATATATTTT	CASSSHGSSGNTIYF
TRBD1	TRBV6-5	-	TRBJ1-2	TGTGCCAGCAGAGGACAGGGGAACTATGGCTACACCTTC	CASRGQGNYGYTF